The 28 T cell receptor beta chains listed next were all sequenced from one sample in a study of blood T cell dynamics during melanoma immunotherapy. Method: immunoSEQ multiplex PCR; TCRdb's copy keeps in-frame clones and lacks some. There are about 12,000 clones in the sample; more than 75% occur only once, and around 4% lies in the top ten. Stated time point: week 3, after first cycle of checkpoint inhibitor. The input for sequencing was blood, taken from a patient treated with checkpoint blockade. The receptors shown here come from a human donor with melanoma.

The table lists this clone with a count of one. CDR3 bases: TGCGCCAGCAGCCAAGCCGGGACAGTCACCTACGAGCAGTACTTC. This gives the protein CASSQAGTVTYEQYF. The chain recombines TRBV4-1 with TRBJ2-7, with 7 bases aligning to TRBD1. The ends lost 1 base at V and 2 bases at J; junction bases unmatched: 5. Germline V CDR1 and CDR2: MGHRA, YSYEKL. This CDR3 is 15 amino acids long.

The gene calls are TRBV6-5 and TRBJ1-2; D possibly corresponds to TRBD1 (5 bases). The CDR3 runs 15 residues. The V gene lost 4 bases and the J gene lost 4 bases, with 16 bases spanning the gap. The V gene's germline CDR1 is MNHEY and CDR2 SVGAGI. The CDR3 nucleotides are TGTGCCAGCAGTTCCCCGGGGGGAGGCGGCTATGGCTACACCTTC. Its protein is CASSSPGGGGYGYTF.

This chain connects TRBV11-2 to TRBJ1-2; no clear D gene. V lost 5 bases and J lost 1, with 8 bases in between. The V gene's germline CDR1 is SGHAT and CDR2 FQNNGV. The CDR3 is 13 amino acids. The CDR3 nucleotides are TGTGCCAGCAGCCCGGACCGTAACTATGGCTACACCTTC. The encoded protein is CASSPDRNYGYTF.

The chain couples TRBV10-3 to TRBJ1-1; D may be TRBD1 (5 bases). The CDR3 totals 15 residues. Deletions cut 1 base from V and 1 base from J, with 10 bases between. Germline assignment: CDR1 ENHRY and CDR2 SYGVKD. Here the CDR3 DNA reads TGTGCCATCAGTGAGTTATGGGGCGGGAACACTGAAGCTTTCTTT. Its translation is CAISELWGGNTEAFF.

CDR3 in amino acids: CASSLQGNRADTQYF. The CDR3 bases are TGTGCCAGCAGCCTGCAGGGCAATAGGGCAGATACGCAGTATTTT. The chain combines TRBV11-2 with TRBJ2-3, with D perhaps TRBD1 (5 bases). Per germline, CDR1 SGHAT and CDR2 FQNNGV. V gave up 5 bases and J gave up 4 bases, with 16 bases separating them. The CDR3 contains 15 residues.

The chain combines TRBV7-3 with TRBJ2-3; TRBD2 matches at 7 bases. CDR1 is SGHTA, CDR2 FQGTGA, per germline. The ends lost 4 bases at V and 4 bases at J; junction bases unmatched: 8. The CDR3 contains 15 residues. The CDR3, as DNA: TGTGCCAGCAGCTGGAGCGGGGCCCGCTCAGATACGCAGTATTTT. Translation gives CASSWSGARSDTQYF.

This chain connects TRBV25-1 to TRBJ2-2; no definite D call. Germline V gene data show CDR1 as MGHDK and CDR2 as SYGVNS. Trimming pared 4 bases from V and 3 bases from J, leaving 9 bases between. This CDR3 has 14 amino acids. The CDR3 sequence: CASSVLTDTGELFF. CDR3 in DNA: TGTGCCAGCAGTGTTCTGACGGACACCGGGGAGCTGTTTTTT.

The chain couples TRBV19 to TRBJ1-5; TRBD1 agrees at 9 bases. The CDR3 runs to 14 residues. V trimming: 5 bases; J trimming: 3 bases; junction bases outside the gene matches: 2. The germline CDR1 and CDR2 sequences are LNHDA and SQIVND (reference sequence). The CDR3 is CASSRQGDNQPQHF. The CDR3 DNA reads as TGTGCCAGTAGTCGACAGGGGGACAATCAGCCCCAGCATTTT.

The chain joins TRBV19 to TRBJ2-7, with 11 bases lining up with TRBD2. The CDR3 length is 13 residues. Germline loops: CDR1 LNHDA, CDR2 SQIVND (reference sequence). The ends lost 5 bases at V and 4 bases at J; junction bases unmatched: 1. The chain's CDR3 is CASSVAGGYEQYF. The CDR3 bases are TGTGCCAGTAGTGTAGCGGGAGGGTACGAGCAGTACTTC. Combining the CDR3 with reference TRBV19 and TRBJ2-7 gives the whole variable domain DGGITQSPKYLFRKEGQNVTLSCEQNLNHDAMYWYRQDPGQGLRLIYYSQIVNDFQKGDIAEGYSVSREKKESFPLTVTSAQKNPTAFYLCASSVAGGYEQYFGPGTRLTVT.

The chain carries TRBV19 and TRBJ1-2; 7 bases line up with TRBD1. Germline values: CDR1 LNHDA, CDR2 SQIVND (reference sequence). J gave up 5 bases and V 3 bases, and 12 bases lay outside the gene matches. The CDR3 totals 16 residues. CDR3 sequence (DNA): TGTGCCAGTAGTATCAGACCTCGACAGGGTCTATATGGCTACACCTTC. Translated, it gives CASSIRPRQGLYGYTF.

CDR3 DNA sequence: TGCGCCAGCAGACCTGGACTAGCGGGAGAGACCCAGTACTTC. Its translation: CASRPGLAGETQYF. J is TRBJ2-5 and V is TRBV5-1; 11 bases line up with TRBD2. Germline CDR1 is SGHRS and CDR2 is YFSETQ. CDR3 size: 14 residues. V shed 5 bases, J shed 4 bases, and the junction held 4 bases outside the gene matches.

The chain uses TRBV27 and TRBJ1-2; TRBD1 might be the D (6 bases). The germline CDR1 and CDR2 sequences are MNHEY and SMNVEV (reference sequence). There are 14 residues in the CDR3. The V end lost 3 bases, the J end lost 8 bases, and 16 bases lay between the germline ends. CDR3 nucleotides: TGTGCCAGCAGTTTTCGGTCGGCAGGGGTAGGCTACACCTTC. Translation gives CASSFRSAGVGYTF.

V gene TRBV30 combines with J gene TRBJ2-6; D may be TRBD2 (5 bases). Trimming removed 1 base from V and 0 bases from J, with 13 bases in between. CDR1 GTSNPN and CDR2 SVGIG come from the germline V gene (reference sequence). The CDR3 extends over 17 amino acids. CDR3 loop: CAWSGWRTSSGANVLTF. CDR3 DNA sequence: TGTGCCTGGAGTGGCTGGCGAACTAGCTCTGGGGCCAACGTCCTGACTTTC.

The chain couples TRBV30 to TRBJ1-2; tentatively, D is TRBD1 (6 bases). Trimming took 3 bases from V and 8 from J, leaving 16 bases between them. The CDR3 runs to 13 residues. The germline V gene has CDR1 GTSNPN and CDR2 SVGIG (reference sequence). The chain's CDR3 is CAWSPTGFRGYTF. The CDR3 DNA follows: TGTGCCTGGAGCCCGACAGGTTTTCGGGGCTACACCTTC. Variable domain in full (rest from reference TRBV30 and TRBJ1-2): SQTIHQWPATLVQPVGSPLSLECTVEGTSNPNLYWYRQAAGRGLQLLFYSVGIGQISSEVPQNLSASRPQDRQFILSSKKLLLSDSGFYLCAWSPTGFRGYTFGSGTRLTVV.

The chain recombines TRBV27 with TRBJ2-3; possibly TRBD2 for D (6 bases). CDR3 length: 14 residues. V lost 6 bases and J 4 bases, leaving 14 bases between the germline ends. CDR1 and CDR2 from the germline V gene are MNHEY and SMNVEV (reference sequence). The CDR3, as DNA: TGTGCCAGCAGATGGGGCGGGGACGCAGATACGCAGTATTTT. Its protein product is CASRWGGDADTQYF.

The genes are TRBV19 and TRBJ1-3; D unclear. V was clipped by 6 bases and J by 6 bases, with 6 bases between them. This CDR3 has 11 amino acids. CDR1 LNHDA and CDR2 SQIVND come from the germline V gene (reference sequence). The CDR3 reads CASSEKNTIYF. CDR3 bases: TGTGCCAGTAGCGAAAAAAACACCATATATTTT.

The chain links TRBV27 to TRBJ2-1; weak D call: TRBD1 (5 bases). V dropped 5 bases and J dropped 3 bases, with 14 bases sitting between them. Germline V gene sequence: CDR1 MNHEY, CDR2 SMNVEV (reference sequence). This CDR3 has 15 residues. CDR3 residues: CASSASQGYYNEQFF. CDR3 bases: TGTGCCAGCAGTGCATCGCAGGGTTACTACAATGAGCAGTTCTTC.

This clone came up once. The rearrangement links TRBV6-5 to TRBJ2-4; 8 nucleotides align to TRBD1. The CDR3 totals 15 residues. The germline V gene has CDR1 MNHEY and CDR2 SVGAGI. V lost 5 bases and J lost 6; bases outside the gene matches: 9. The CDR3 sequence is CASSRGQGLGNIQYF. The CDR3 DNA follows: TGTGCCAGCAGTCGAGGACAGGGCCTTGGAAACATTCAGTACTTC.

The rearrangement joins TRBV7-8 to TRBJ2-6; possibly TRBD1 for D (5 bases). The CDR3 runs to 17 residues. The V and J ends lost 2 bases and 2 bases respectively, with 13 bases between them. Germline lookup yields CDR1 SGHVS and CDR2 FQNEAQ. The CDR3 loop is CASSLQPGPPGANVLTF. Here the CDR3 DNA reads TGTGCCAGCAGCTTACAGCCAGGGCCACCTGGGGCCAACGTCCTGACTTTC.

This clone has only one observation. The chain links TRBV7-3 to TRBJ2-1; the D gene is possibly TRBD2 (5 bases). The CDR3 loop spans 13 amino acids. The V and J ends lost 8 bases and 0 bases respectively, with 8 bases between them. In germline, CDR1 is SGHTA, CDR2 FQGTGA. CDR3 protein: CASGLGSYNEQFF. The CDR3 DNA is TGTGCCAGCGGACTGGGCTCCTACAATGAGCAGTTCTTC.

This clone was counted between two and nine times. V is TRBV19 and J is TRBJ1-2; D is ambiguous. V dropped 8 bases and J dropped 4 bases, with 14 bases sitting between them. The germline V gene has CDR1 LNHDA and CDR2 SQIVND (reference sequence). CDR3 size: 13 residues. The CDR3 DNA reads as TGTGCCAGTCTCCCCGGGCCCGGCTATGGCTACACCTTC. Translating gives CASLPGPGYGYTF. The whole variable domain, filled in from reference TRBV19 and TRBJ1-2, reads DGGITQSPKYLFRKEGQNVTLSCEQNLNHDAMYWYRQDPGQGLRLIYYSQIVNDFQKGDIAEGYSVSREKKESFPLTVTSAQKNPTAFYLCASLPGPGYGYTFGSGTRLTVV.

The chain employs TRBV29-1 and TRBJ1-2; D gene uncertain. The V gene's germline CDR1 is SQVTM and CDR2 ANQGSEA. V was clipped by 5 bases and J by 4 bases, with 14 bases between them. This CDR3 region has 13 residues. The CDR3, as DNA: TGCAGCGTTCTCGAGGGCCGGGCCTATGGCTACACCTTC. Its protein product is CSVLEGRAYGYTF.

The CDR3 sequence is CASSLAIQGDTGNTIYF. DNA for the CDR3: TGTGCCAGCAGCTTAGCCATACAGGGCGACACTGGAAACACCATATATTTT. The rearrangement joins TRBV7-6 to TRBJ1-3, with D tentatively TRBD1 (6 bases). CDR1 and CDR2 from the germline V gene are SGHVS and FNYEAQ. The V end lost 0 bases, the J end lost 2 bases, and 14 bases lay between the germline ends. This CDR3 region has 17 residues.

DNA of the CDR3: TGTGCCAGCAGCTTCGACGCCACGCGACAGGGGGGATCGGGCAATGAGCAGTTCTTC. Translated: CASSFDATRQGGSGNEQFF. The chain joins TRBV7-9 to TRBJ2-1; 9 bases line up with TRBD1. The CDR3 runs to 19 residues. V gave up 3 bases and J gave up 6 bases; unmatched junction bases: 18. Germline assignment: CDR1 SEHNR and CDR2 FQNEAQ (reference sequence).

This chain joins TRBV7-9 and TRBJ2-5, with D maybe TRBD2 (5 bases). Germline assignment: CDR1 SEHNR and CDR2 FQNEAQ (reference sequence). This CDR3 has 15 amino acids. Trimming pared 0 bases from V and 4 bases from J, leaving 12 bases between. In DNA form, the CDR3 reads TGTGCCAGCAGCTTAGCGCTGGACTGGGGAGAGACCCAGTACTTC. Translated, it gives CASSLALDWGETQYF.

V is TRBV6-1 and J is TRBJ2-2; D is perhaps TRBD1 (5 bases). Germline V gene lookup returns CDR1 MNHNS and CDR2 SASEGT. Trimming stripped 5 bases from V and 0 bases from J, with 10 bases between. The CDR3 covers 15 residues. The CDR3 protein is CASSMGQPNTGELFF. DNA for the CDR3: TGTGCCAGCAGTATGGGGCAGCCGAACACCGGGGAGCTGTTTTTT.

This clone has a single count. The rearrangement uses TRBV10-3 and TRBJ2-5, with D tentatively TRBD1 or TRBD2 (5 bases each). V was shortened by 4 bases and J by 1 base, with 13 bases between the two germline ends. The CDR3 consists of 15 residues. The germline V gene has CDR1 ENHRY and CDR2 SYGVKD. CDR3: CAISGTDSGQETQYF. CDR3 DNA: TGTGCCATCAGTGGGACTGACAGCGGCCAAGAGACCCAGTACTTC.

The gene calls are TRBV5-6 and TRBJ1-4; TRBD1 might be the D (6 bases). In germline, CDR1 is SGHDT, CDR2 YYEEEE. With 4 bases removed from V and 7 bases from J, the gap between germline ends came to 14 bases. This CDR3 has 14 amino acids. CDR3 sequence (DNA): TGTGCCAGCAGCCTGGGGGCCCGGCGTGAAAAACTGTTTTTT. This translates into CASSLGARREKLFF. The full variable domain, rest sourced from reference TRBV5-6 and TRBJ1-4, is DAGVTQSPTHLIKTRGQQVTLRCSPKSGHDTVSWYQQALGQGPQFIFQYYEEEERQRGNFPDRFSGHQFPNYSSELNVNALLLGDSALYLCASSLGARREKLFFGSGTQLSVL.